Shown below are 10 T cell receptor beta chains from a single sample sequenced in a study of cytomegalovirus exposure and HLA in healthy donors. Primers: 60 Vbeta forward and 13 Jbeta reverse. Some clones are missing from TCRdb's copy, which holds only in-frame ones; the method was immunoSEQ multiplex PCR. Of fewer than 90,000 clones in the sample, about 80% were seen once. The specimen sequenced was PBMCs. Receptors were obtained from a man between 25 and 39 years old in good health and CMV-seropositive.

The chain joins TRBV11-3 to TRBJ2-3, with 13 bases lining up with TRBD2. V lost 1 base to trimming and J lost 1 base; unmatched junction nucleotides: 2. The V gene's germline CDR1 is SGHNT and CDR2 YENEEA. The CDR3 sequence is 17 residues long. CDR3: CASSLGGTSGGTDTQYF. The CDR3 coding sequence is TGTGCCAGCAGCTTAGGTGGGACTAGCGGGGGCACAGATACGCAGTATTTT.

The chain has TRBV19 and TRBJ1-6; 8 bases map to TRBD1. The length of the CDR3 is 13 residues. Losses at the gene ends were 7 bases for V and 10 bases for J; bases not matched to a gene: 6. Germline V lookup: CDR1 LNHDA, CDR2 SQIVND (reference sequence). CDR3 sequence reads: CASTDRGWSPLHF. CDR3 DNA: TGTGCCAGTACCGACAGGGGATGGTCACCCCTCCACTTT.

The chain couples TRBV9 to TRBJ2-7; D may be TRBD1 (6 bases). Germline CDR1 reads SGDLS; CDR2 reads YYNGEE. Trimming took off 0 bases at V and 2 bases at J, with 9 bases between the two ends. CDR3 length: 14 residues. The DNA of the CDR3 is TGTGCCAGCAGCGTAGACCAGGGGCCCTACGAGCAGTACTTC. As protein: CASSVDQGPYEQYF.

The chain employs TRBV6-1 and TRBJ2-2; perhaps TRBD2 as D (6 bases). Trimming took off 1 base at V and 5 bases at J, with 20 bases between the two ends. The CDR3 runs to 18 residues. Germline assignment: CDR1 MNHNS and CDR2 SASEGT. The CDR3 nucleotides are TGTGCCAGCAGTGAAGAGGACTCCGGACTCCTAGCGACCGGGGAGCTGTTTTTT. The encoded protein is CASSEEDSGLLATGELFF.

The CDR3 loop reads CAWGWGQGAGELFF. The CDR3 DNA follows: TGTGCCTGGGGGTGGGGACAGGGGGCCGGGGAGCTGTTTTTT. V and J are TRBV30 and TRBJ2-2, with 11 bases fitting TRBD1. V gave up 5 bases and J gave up 6 bases; unmatched junction bases: 5. CDR3 length: 14 residues. In germline, CDR1 is GTSNPN, CDR2 SVGIG (reference sequence).

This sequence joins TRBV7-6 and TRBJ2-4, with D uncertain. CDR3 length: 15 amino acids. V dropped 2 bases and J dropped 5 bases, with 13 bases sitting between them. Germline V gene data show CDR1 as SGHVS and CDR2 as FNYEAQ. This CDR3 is CASSLLASRENIQYF. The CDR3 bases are TGTGCCAGCAGCTTACTGGCAAGTCGGGAAAACATTCAGTACTTC.

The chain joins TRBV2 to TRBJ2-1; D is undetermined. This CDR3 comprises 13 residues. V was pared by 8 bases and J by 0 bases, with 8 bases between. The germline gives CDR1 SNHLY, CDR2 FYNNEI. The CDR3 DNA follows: TGTGCCAGCGAGAGAAGCTCCTACAATGAGCAGTTCTTC. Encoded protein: CASERSSYNEQFF.

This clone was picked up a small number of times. The CDR3 bases are TGTGCCACCGCGATGGGACAGATGAACACTGAAGCTTTCTTT. Its protein product is CATAMGQMNTEAFF. The rearrangement joins TRBV2 to TRBJ1-1, with TRBD1 matching 7 bases. V lost 10 bases to trimming and J lost 0 bases; unmatched junction nucleotides: 8. The germline V gene encodes CDR1 SNHLY and CDR2 FYNNEI. The CDR3 extends over 14 amino acids.

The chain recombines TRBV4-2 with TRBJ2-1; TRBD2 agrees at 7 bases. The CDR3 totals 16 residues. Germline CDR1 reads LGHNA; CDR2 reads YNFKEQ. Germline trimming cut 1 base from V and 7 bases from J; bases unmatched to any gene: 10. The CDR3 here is CASSQARSGVKNEQFF. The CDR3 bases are TGTGCCAGCAGCCAAGCGCGCAGCGGGGTAAAAAATGAGCAGTTCTTC.

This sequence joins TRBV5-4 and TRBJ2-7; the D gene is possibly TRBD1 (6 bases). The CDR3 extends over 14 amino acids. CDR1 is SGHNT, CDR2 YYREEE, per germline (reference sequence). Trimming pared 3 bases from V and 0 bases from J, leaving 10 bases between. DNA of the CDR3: TGTGCCAGCAGCTGGGGGCTCAGCTCCTACGAGCAGTACTTC. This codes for CASSWGLSSYEQYF.